Included here is one T cell receptor (beta chain) sequence, with context. Its binding antigen is unknown. One base away there is no much larger clone; base qualities are not given. Library method: PCR. Sequencing relied on an Illumina HiSeq 2500. Unique molecular identifiers were incorporated into TCR beta cDNA libraries to reduce PCR and sequencing biases. Every 1 to 10 million input T cells yielded 500,000 or so cDNA molecules, meaning each molecule approximated one T cell. The patient libraries were prepared and sequenced with the same protocol used for the earlier healthy control dataset. Samples belonging to the same batch were prepared together, multiplexed and sequenced on a shared HiSeq lane. Per the original workflow: Raw barcoded reads were processed with MIGEC, and single-read molecular identifier groups were discarded before consensus assembly and CDR3 extraction. VDJtools was used for post-analysis of the clonotype tables, with diversity normalized by down-sampling every dataset to the smallest sample size. In repertoire overlap clustering, CDR3 amino acid sequences, but not nucleotide sequences, were matched to correct batch-related cross-sample contamination. The public reads were quality trimmed at Q25 with fastp and then assembled into clones with MiXCR by TCRdb, keeping productive beta chains. Rows with one shared CDR3 protein collapse into an entry with the most common genes and DNA. These V and J calls are TCRdb output, not the study's own analysis. In this sample the table shows hundreds of thousands of distinct CDR3 sequences, approximately 50% of which occur a single time. The ten largest clones add up to approximately 4.4% of the sample.

This entry comes from a study of post-analysis software for immune sequencing data (dated by TCRdb to 2014 to 2015). Context from the whole study: Disease courses on record covered relapsing-remitting, secondary progressive and progressive-relapsing multiple sclerosis, though some patients had no subtype annotation. A subset of samples was prepared in parallel using single-end sample barcoding, then pooled and co-amplified after Illumina adapter ligation. The patient repertoires were compared against 11 previously published healthy control repertoires obtained from donors aged about 6 to 28 years. Broad study findings and their caveats: The control group was slightly older than the multiple sclerosis patient group. Significantly lower normalized Chao1 diversity was found in multiple sclerosis patients than in controls, suggesting substantial peripheral T-cell clonal expansion. Four to six TRBV segments, including TRBV5-6, TRBV5-1 and TRBV20-1, were significantly more frequent in patients than controls. Direct clustering with F measure revealed strong co-clustering of samples prepared in the same batch, which led to a batch-effect correction.

TCR beta repertoires were profiled from peripheral blood of 13 young patients with multiple sclerosis to demonstrate the VDJtools post-analysis software. The patients with multiple sclerosis were children and adolescents between about 6 and 17 years of age. Counted from cysteine to phenylalanine, this CDR3 has 16 amino acids. The CDR3 DNA has 48 bases and is translated from base 1. Sequences MRHNA (CDR1) and SNTAGT (CDR2) are obtained from the germline V gene. V loses 3 bases at its end and J loses 1 base; junction bases beyond the gene matches: 6. Sequencing input: blood. The chain couples TRBV6-4 to TRBJ2-1; 7 bases in the middle match TRBD2. The source of this sequence is a girl aged 10 to 17 with multiple sclerosis. The nucleotides are TGTGCCAGCAGTGAATGGGGCGGGAGATCCTACAATGAGCAGTTCTTC. Its product reads: CASSEWGGRSYNEQFF.